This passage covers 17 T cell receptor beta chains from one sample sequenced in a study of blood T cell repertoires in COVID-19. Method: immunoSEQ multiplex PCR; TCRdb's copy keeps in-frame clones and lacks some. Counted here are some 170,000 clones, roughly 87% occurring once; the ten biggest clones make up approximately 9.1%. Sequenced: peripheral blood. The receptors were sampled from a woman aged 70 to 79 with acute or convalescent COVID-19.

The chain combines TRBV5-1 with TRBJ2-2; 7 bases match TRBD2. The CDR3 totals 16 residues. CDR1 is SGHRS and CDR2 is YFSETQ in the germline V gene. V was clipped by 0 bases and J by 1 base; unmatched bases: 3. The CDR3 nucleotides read TGCGCCAGCAGCTTGGCACTAGCGAAGAACACCGGGGAGCTGTTTTTT. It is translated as CASSLALAKNTGELFF.

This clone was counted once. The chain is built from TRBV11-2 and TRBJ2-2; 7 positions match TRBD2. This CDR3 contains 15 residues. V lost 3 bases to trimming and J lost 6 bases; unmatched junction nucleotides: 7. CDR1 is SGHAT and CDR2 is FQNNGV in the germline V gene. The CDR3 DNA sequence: TGTGCCAGCAGCTTTCGAGGGAGGGGCGCCGGGGAGCTGTTTTTT. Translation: CASSFRGRGAGELFF.

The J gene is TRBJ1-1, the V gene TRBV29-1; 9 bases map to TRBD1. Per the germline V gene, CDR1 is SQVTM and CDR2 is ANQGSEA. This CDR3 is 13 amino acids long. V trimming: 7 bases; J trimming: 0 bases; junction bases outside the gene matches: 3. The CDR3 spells CSADRGMNTEAFF. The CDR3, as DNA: TGCAGCGCCGACAGGGGGATGAACACTGAAGCTTTCTTT.

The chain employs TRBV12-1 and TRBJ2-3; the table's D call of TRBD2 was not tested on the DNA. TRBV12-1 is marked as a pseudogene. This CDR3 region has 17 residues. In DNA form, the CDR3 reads TGTGCCAGCAGCTTTAAATCTGGGACTAGCGGGATTGATACGCAGTATTTT. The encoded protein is CASSFKSGTSGIDTQYF.

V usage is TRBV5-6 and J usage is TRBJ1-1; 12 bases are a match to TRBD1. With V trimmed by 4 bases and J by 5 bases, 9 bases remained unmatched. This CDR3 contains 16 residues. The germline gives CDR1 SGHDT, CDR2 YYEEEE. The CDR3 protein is CASSPGTGGGSTEAFF. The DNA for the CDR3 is TGTGCCAGCAGCCCCGGGACAGGGGGCGGGAGTACTGAAGCTTTCTTT.

The CDR3 protein is CASSLALAADTQYF. The CDR3 bases are TGTGCCAGCAGCTTAGCCTTAGCAGCAGATACGCAGTATTTT. The chain uses TRBV7-9 and TRBJ2-3; D ambiguous. The CDR3 extends over 14 amino acids. With 0 bases removed from V and 4 bases from J, the gap between germline ends came to 8 bases. Per the germline V gene, CDR1 is SEHNR and CDR2 is FQNEAQ (reference sequence).

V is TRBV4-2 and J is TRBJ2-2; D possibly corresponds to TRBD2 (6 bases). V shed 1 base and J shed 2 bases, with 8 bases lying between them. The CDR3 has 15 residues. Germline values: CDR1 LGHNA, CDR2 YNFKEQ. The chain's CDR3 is CASSQGGVNTGELFF. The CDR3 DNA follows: TGTGCCAGCAGCCAAGGCGGGGTAAACACCGGGGAGCTGTTTTTT.

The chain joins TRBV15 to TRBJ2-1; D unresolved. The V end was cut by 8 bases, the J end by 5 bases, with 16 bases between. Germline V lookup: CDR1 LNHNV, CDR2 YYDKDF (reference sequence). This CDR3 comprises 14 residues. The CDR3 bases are TGTGCCACCCCTGGCAGGCAGGCCGACAATGAGCAGTTCTTC. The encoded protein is CATPGRQADNEQFF.

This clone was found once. CDR3 sequence: CASSQEWASGGASGELFF. The CDR3 DNA reads as TGTGCCAGCAGCCAAGAATGGGCTAGCGGGGGGGCCAGCGGGGAGCTGTTTTTT. This chain joins TRBV3-1 (or the pseudogene TRBV3-2) and TRBJ2-2; 12 bases are shared with TRBD2. V lost 0 bases and J lost 7; bases outside the gene matches: 9. Germline lookup yields CDR1 LGHDT and CDR2 YNNKEL (reference sequence). This CDR3 is built from 18 residues.

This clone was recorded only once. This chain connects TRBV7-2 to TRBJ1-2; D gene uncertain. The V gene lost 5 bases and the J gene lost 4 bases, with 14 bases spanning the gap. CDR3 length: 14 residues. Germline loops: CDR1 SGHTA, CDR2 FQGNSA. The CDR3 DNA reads TGTGCCAGCAGCCGGTCGGGGTCGGCCTATGGCTACACCTTC. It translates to CASSRSGSAYGYTF.

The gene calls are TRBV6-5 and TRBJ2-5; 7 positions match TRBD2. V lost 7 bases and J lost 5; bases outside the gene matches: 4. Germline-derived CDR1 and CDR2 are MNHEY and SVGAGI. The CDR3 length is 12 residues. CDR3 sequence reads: CASKKGGETQYF. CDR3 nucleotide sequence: TGTGCCAGCAAAAAGGGAGGGGAGACCCAGTACTTC.

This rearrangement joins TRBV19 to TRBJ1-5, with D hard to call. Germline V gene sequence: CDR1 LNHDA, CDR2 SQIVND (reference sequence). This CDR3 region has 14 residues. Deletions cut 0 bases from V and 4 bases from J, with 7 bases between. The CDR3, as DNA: TGTGCCAGTAGTATAGAGGGAGGAAATCAGCCCCAGCATTTT. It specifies CASSIEGGNQPQHF. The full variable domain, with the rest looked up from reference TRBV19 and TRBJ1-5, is DGGITQSPKYLFRKEGQNVTLSCEQNLNHDAMYWYRQDPGQGLRLIYYSQIVNDFQKGDIAEGYSVSREKKESFPLTVTSAQKNPTAFYLCASSIEGGNQPQHFGDGTRLSIL.

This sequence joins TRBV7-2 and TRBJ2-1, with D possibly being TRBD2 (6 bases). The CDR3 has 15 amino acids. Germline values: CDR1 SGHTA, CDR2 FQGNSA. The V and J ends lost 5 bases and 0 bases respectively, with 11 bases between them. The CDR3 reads CASSPSGGSYNEQFF. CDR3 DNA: TGTGCCAGCAGCCCATCCGGGGGCTCCTACAATGAGCAGTTCTTC.

The CDR3 DNA sequence: TGTGCCAGCAGCGTAGATCCACAGGGGTTTGGAAACACCATATATTTT. Its protein product is CASSVDPQGFGNTIYF. V and J are TRBV9 and TRBJ1-3; 7 bases are shared with TRBD1. In germline, CDR1 is SGDLS, CDR2 YYNGEE. After removal of 0 bases from V and 3 bases from J, the junction contained 6 bases not matched to a gene. The CDR3 totals 16 residues.

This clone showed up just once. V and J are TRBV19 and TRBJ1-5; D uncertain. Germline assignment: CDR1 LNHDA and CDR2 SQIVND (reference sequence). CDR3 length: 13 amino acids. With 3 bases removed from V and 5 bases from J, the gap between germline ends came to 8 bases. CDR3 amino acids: CASSISGDQPQHF. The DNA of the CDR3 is TGTGCCAGTAGTATCTCCGGGGATCAGCCCCAGCATTTT.

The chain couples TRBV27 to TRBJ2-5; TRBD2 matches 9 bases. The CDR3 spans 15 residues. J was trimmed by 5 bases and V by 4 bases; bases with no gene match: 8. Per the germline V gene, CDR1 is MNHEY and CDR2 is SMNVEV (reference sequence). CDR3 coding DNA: TGTGCCAGCAGTTCACTAGCGGGCAAAGGGGAGACCCAGTACTTC. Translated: CASSSLAGKGETQYF.

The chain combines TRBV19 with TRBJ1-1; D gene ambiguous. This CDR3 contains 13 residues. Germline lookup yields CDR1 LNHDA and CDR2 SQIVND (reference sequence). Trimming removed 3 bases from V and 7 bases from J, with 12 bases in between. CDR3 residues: CASSIEPGFEAFF. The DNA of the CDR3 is TGTGCCAGTAGTATTGAGCCGGGGTTTGAAGCTTTCTTT.